This T cell receptor (beta chain) was captured by sequencing in a study of spatial heterogeneity in lung cancer. Overall study: The study consistently detected more beta-chain than alpha-chain sequences. Study conclusions and caveats: In tumors, expanded intratumoral alpha and beta TCR counts tracked mutation counts.

This CDR3 contains 15 residues. Germline lookup yields CDR1 SQVTM and CDR2 ANQGSEA. Trimming stripped 3 bases from V and 0 bases from J, with 14 bases between. Time point meaning: sample taken at primary tumor resection. From tumor, nontumor lung or frozen PBMC, whole RNA was taken unsorted for sequencing. TCRdb re-derived calls from the 5' RACE reads in MiXCR, one entry per CDR3 protein. The sample contains about 7,400 distinct CDR3 sequences, 11% to 15% of which appear only once. This clonotype was seen at least ten times. Its specificity is not known. Sequenced here: lung tumor tissue, sampled at surgery. The TCR originated in a female donor with early-stage non-small cell lung cancer. The V call is TRBV29-1, the J call TRBJ1-1, with D maybe TRBD1 (6 bases). CDR3 DNA sequence: TGCAGCGTTGAGGGGGGGGGCAGGATGAACACTGAAGCTTTCTTT. This codes for CSVEGGGRMNTEAFF.